These 10 T cell receptor beta chains share one sample of origin, sequenced in a study of T cell repertoires in cytomegalovirus infection. Their recognized antigens are unknown. TCRdb redid the calling of the reads with MiXCR, one entry per CDR3 protein. Of fewer than 60,000 distinct CDR3 sequences listed, about 20% are singletons. The sample in question was CD8+ T cells from cultured PBMCs, obtained from culture after CMV antigen stimulation. The origin of the receptors is a human donor in good health (CMV status not recorded). Some clones in this sample may be carry-over from other donors' samples.

This clonotype was detected a few times. This chain connects TRBV10-3 to TRBJ2-3; 8 bases line up with TRBD1. The CDR3 consists of 16 residues. Germline CDR1 and CDR2: ENHRY and SYGVKD. Losses at the gene ends were 2 bases for V and 3 bases for J; bases not matched to a gene: 7. In DNA form, the CDR3 reads TGTGCCATCAGTGAGACCTGGACAGGGCGGACAGATACGCAGTATTTT. Residues: CAISETWTGRTDTQYF.

The chain combines TRBV7-2 with TRBJ1-2; D unclear. CDR3 length: 10 residues. Trimming cost V 4 bases and J 4 bases, with 1 base left between them. Germline V gene data show CDR1 as SGHTA and CDR2 as FQGNSA. CDR3 region: CASSSYGYTF. The CDR3 nucleotides read TGTGCCAGCAGCTCCTATGGCTACACCTTC.

The J gene is TRBJ1-5, the V gene TRBV23-1; D call uncertain. TRBV23-1 is noted as an ORF with a role that remains uncertain. The CDR3 spans 16 residues. With 0 bases removed from V and 1 base from J, the gap between germline ends came to 10 bases. The CDR3 is CASSQSKTESNQPQHF. As DNA, the CDR3 is TGCGCCAGCAGTCAATCGAAGACGGAAAGCAATCAGCCCCAGCATTTT.

Only a few counts were recorded for this clonotype. This rearrangement joins TRBV28 to TRBJ2-5, with TRBD1 matching 9 bases. V shed 5 bases and J 3 bases; nucleotides not matched to a gene: 7. Germline V CDR1 and CDR2: MDHEN, SYDVKM. The CDR3 extends over 15 amino acids. CDR3 amino acids: CASSPPRDREETQYF. CDR3 DNA: TGTGCCAGCAGTCCTCCCCGGGACAGGGAAGAGACCCAGTACTTC.

V gene TRBV6-2 or TRBV6-3 combines with J gene TRBJ1-2; D perhaps matches TRBD1 (5 bases). The CDR3 consists of 17 residues. From germline, CDR1 is MNHEY and CDR2 SVGEGT. V dropped 5 bases and J dropped 5 bases, with 24 bases sitting between them. The CDR3 DNA follows: TGTGCCAGCAGTCCCCCGCGAGGGGCCCATCTGGGGTATGGCTACACCTTC. This gives the protein CASSPPRGAHLGYGYTF.

The J gene is TRBJ1-5, the V gene TRBV9; D ambiguous. CDR1 and CDR2 from the germline V gene are SGDLS and YYNGEE. Trimming left V 4 bases short and J 0 bases short, with 11 bases between. CDR3 size: 15 residues. In DNA form, the CDR3 reads TGTGCCAGCAGCCCCAACAGCGATAGCAATCAGCCCCAGCATTTT. As protein: CASSPNSDSNQPQHF.

The chain has TRBV19 and TRBJ2-3, with 7 positions matching TRBD1. V dropped 2 bases and J dropped 4; count of bases not matched to a gene: 12. Germline V CDR1 and CDR2: LNHDA, SQIVND (reference sequence). This CDR3 has 17 amino acids. DNA of the CDR3: TGTGCCAGTAGTATACGGAGCACAGGGGCGAACCCAGATACGCAGTATTTT. It encodes CASSIRSTGANPDTQYF. Filled out from reference TRBV19 and TRBJ2-3, the complete variable domain reads DGGITQSPKYLFRKEGQNVTLSCEQNLNHDAMYWYRQDPGQGLRLIYYSQIVNDFQKGDIAEGYSVSREKKESFPLTVTSAQKNPTAFYLCASSIRSTGANPDTQYFGPGTRLTVL.

This sequence joins TRBV12-3 or TRBV12-4 and TRBJ2-5, with D perhaps being TRBD1 or TRBD2 (5 bases each). Trimming stripped 4 bases from V and 0 bases from J, with 9 bases between. This CDR3 spans 14 amino acids. CDR3 sequence: CASSSRDHQETQYF. Written as DNA, the CDR3 is TGTGCCAGCAGTTCACGGGACCACCAAGAGACCCAGTACTTC.

The rearrangement uses TRBV7-6 and TRBJ2-3; TRBD1 or TRBD2 may be the D gene (5 bases each). V lost 5 bases, J lost 1 base, and 13 bases lay in between. Germline values: CDR1 SGHVS, CDR2 FNYEAQ. The CDR3 runs to 15 residues. CDR3 DNA sequence: TGTGCCAGCAGCGGGGCCCCCGGGGGCACAGATACGCAGTATTTT. Translated: CASSGAPGGTDTQYF.

This clonotype was recorded a few times. The V call is TRBV7-9, the J call TRBJ2-7; no reliable D call. V shed 1 base and J shed 0 bases, with 7 bases lying between them. CDR3 length: 14 amino acids. Germline CDR1 SEHNR, CDR2 FQNEAQ (reference sequence). CDR3 amino acids: CASSLVQNSYEQYF. CDR3 DNA: TGTGCCAGCAGCTTAGTACAGAACTCCTACGAGCAGTACTTC.